This T cell receptor beta chain was captured by sequencing in a study of cytomegalovirus exposure and HLA in healthy donors. Study as a whole: The approximately 100 million unique TCR beta sequences, from 150 million to 200 million T cells, were found by an earlier analysis.

To note about this clone: No antigen is known for it.

Germline loops: CDR1 MNHEY, CDR2 SVGAGI. This CDR3 is 15 amino acids long. V lost 5 bases to trimming and J lost 4 bases; unmatched junction nucleotides: 5. Study results and limitations: A later analysis reportedly found that, within productive TCRs, an Asian-associated ancestry cluster had fewer N-insertions than the mean observed across the approximately 660 donors. One variant, a missense change in DCLRE1C, was linked in a later analysis to TCR beta V- and J-gene trimming.

As for the donors, each was a healthy bone marrow donor. Both 60 Vbeta primers and 13 Jbeta primers went into the PCR. TCRdb keeps only in-frame clones here, not all; method: immunoSEQ multiplex PCR. The table records more than 150,000 clones, around 80% of them present only once. This receptor was identified in a woman aged 25 to 45 in good health and CMV-seronegative. Sequenced sample: PBMCs. The chain links TRBV6-5 to TRBJ2-6, with 7 nucleotides matching TRBD1. CDR3 in DNA: TGTGCCAGCAGTCCCCGACAGGGCGGGGCCAACGTCCTGACTTTC. Its translation: CASSPRQGGANVLTF.